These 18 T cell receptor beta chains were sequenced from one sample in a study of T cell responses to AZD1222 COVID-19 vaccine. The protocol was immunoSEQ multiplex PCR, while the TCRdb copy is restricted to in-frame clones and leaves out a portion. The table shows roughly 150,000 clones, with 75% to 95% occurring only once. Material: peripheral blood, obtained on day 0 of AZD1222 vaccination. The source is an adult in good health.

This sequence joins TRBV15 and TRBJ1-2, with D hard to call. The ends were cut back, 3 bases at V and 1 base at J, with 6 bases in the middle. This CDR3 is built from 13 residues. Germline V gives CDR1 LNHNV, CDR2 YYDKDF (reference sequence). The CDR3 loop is CATSSHNNYGYTF. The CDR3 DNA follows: TGTGCCACCAGCAGCCACAATAACTATGGCTACACCTTC.

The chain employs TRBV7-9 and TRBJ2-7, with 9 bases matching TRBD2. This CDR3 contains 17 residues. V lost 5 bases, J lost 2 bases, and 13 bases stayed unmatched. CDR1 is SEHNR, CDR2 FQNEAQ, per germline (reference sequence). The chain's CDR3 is CASSPERVRLAAYEQYF. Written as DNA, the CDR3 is TGTGCCAGCAGCCCAGAACGGGTACGACTAGCGGCCTACGAGCAGTACTTC.

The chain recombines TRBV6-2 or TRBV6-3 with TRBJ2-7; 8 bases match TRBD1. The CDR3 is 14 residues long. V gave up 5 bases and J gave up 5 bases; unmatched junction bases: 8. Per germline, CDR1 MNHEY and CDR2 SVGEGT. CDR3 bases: TGTGCCAGCAGTCAGGACAGGGTTAACAACGAGCAGTACTTC. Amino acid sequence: CASSQDRVNNEQYF.

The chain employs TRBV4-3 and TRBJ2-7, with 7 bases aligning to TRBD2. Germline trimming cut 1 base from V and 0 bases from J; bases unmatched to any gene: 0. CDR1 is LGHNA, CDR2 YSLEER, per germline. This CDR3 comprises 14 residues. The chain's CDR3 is CASSQGDYSYEQYF. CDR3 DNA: TGCGCCAGCAGCCAAGGGGACTACTCCTACGAGCAGTACTTC.

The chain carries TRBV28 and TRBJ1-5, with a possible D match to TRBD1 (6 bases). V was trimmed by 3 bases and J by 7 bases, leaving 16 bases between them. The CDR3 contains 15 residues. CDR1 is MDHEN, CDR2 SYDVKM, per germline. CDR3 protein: CASSLGGRFEQPQHF. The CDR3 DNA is TGTGCCAGCAGTTTGGGGGGGCGGTTTGAGCAGCCCCAGCATTTT. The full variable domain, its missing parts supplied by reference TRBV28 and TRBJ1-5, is DVKVTQSSRYLVKRTGEKVFLECVQDMDHENMFWYRQDPGLGLRLIYFSYDVKMKEKGDIPEGYSVSREKKERFSLILESASTNQTSMYLCASSLGGRFEQPQHFGDGTRLSIL.

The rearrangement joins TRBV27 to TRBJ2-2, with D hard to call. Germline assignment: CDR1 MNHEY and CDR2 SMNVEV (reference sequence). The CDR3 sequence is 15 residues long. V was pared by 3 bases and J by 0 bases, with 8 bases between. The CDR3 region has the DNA TGTGCCAGCAGTTTTAAGTCCGCGAACACCGGGGAGCTGTTTTTT. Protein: CASSFKSANTGELFF.

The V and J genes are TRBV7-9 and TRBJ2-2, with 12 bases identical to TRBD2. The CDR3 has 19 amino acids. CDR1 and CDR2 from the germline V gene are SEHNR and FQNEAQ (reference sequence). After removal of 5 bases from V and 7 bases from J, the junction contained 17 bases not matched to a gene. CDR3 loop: CASSLHQRLAGEEGGELFF. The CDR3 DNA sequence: TGTGCCAGCAGCCTCCACCAACGACTAGCGGGAGAGGAGGGCGGGGAGCTGTTTTTT.

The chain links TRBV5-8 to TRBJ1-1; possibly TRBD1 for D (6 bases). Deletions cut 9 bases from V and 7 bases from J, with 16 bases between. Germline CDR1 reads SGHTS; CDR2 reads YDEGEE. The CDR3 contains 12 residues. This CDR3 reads CATEGVTIEAFF. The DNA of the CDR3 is TGTGCCACTGAGGGGGTGACCATTGAAGCTTTCTTT.

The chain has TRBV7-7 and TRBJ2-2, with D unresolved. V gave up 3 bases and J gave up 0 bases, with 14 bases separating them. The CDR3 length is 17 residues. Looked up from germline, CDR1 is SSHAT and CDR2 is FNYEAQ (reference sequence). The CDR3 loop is CASSFARRGSNTGELFF. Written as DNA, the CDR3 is TGTGCCAGCAGCTTTGCGAGGCGCGGATCGAACACCGGGGAGCTGTTTTTT.

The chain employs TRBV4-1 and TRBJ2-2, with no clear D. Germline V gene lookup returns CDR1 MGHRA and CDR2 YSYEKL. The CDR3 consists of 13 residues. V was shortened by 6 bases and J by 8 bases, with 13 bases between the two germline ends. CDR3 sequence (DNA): TGCGCCAGCAGTTGGCCCCGAGAAGGGGAGCTGTTTTTT. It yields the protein CASSWPREGELFF.

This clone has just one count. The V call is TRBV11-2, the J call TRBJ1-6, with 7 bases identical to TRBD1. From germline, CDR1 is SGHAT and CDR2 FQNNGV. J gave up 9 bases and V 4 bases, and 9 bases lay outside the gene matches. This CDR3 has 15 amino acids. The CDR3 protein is CASSSTGDKFSPLHF. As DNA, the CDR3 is TGTGCCAGCAGCTCTACAGGGGACAAATTTTCACCCCTCCACTTT.

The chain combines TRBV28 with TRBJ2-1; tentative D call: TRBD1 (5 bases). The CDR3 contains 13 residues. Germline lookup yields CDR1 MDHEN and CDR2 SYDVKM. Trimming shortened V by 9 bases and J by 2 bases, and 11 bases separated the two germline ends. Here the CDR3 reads CASQGRAYNEQFF. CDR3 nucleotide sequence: TGTGCCAGTCAAGGCAGGGCCTACAATGAGCAGTTCTTC.

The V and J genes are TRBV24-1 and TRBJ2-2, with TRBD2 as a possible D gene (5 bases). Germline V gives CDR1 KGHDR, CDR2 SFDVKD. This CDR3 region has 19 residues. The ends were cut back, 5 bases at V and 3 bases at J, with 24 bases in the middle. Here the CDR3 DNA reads TGTGCCACCAGTGCCCTGAACGGGGAGCATTCATTTTACACCGGGGAGCTGTTTTTT. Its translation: CATSALNGEHSFYTGELFF.

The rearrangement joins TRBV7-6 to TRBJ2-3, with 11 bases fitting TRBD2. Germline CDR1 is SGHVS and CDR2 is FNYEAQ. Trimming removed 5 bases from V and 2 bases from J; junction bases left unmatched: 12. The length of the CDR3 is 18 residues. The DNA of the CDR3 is TGTGCCAGCAGCCAAAACGGACTAGCGGGTGGGTTCACAGATACGCAGTATTTT. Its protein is CASSQNGLAGGFTDTQYF.

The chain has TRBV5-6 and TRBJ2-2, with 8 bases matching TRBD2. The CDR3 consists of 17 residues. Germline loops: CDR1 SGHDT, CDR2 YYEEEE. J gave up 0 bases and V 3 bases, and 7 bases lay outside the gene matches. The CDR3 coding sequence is TGTGCCAGCAGCTGGAGGTTGGGACTAGCGAACACCGGGGAGCTGTTTTTT. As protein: CASSWRLGLANTGELFF.

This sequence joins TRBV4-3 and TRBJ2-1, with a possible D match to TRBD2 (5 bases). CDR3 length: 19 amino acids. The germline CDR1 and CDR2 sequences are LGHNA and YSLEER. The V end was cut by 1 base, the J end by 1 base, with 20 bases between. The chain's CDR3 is CASSQVRAPLKKSYNEQFF. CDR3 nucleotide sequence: TGCGCCAGCAGCCAAGTGAGGGCACCACTAAAGAAGTCCTACAATGAGCAGTTCTTC.

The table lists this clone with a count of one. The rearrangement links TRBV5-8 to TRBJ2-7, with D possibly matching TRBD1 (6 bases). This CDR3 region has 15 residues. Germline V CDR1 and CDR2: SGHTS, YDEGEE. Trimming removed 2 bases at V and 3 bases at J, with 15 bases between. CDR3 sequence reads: CASSFKRQASYEQYF. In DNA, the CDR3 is TGTGCCAGCAGCTTTAAGCGACAGGCGAGCTACGAGCAGTACTTC.

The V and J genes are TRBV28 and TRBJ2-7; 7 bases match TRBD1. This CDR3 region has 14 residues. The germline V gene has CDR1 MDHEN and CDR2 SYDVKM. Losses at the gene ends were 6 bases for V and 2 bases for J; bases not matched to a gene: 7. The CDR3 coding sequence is TGTGCCAGCAGAGCTGGGACAGCCCCCTACGAGCAGTACTTC. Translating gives CASRAGTAPYEQYF.